This T cell receptor (beta chain) was recorded in a study of cytomegalovirus exposure and HLA in healthy donors. Broader study findings: A later analysis appeared to link common viral pathogens to several of the most significant clusters.

This CDR3 is 15 amino acids long. Per the germline V gene, CDR1 is MNHNY and CDR2 is SVGAGI (reference sequence). Trimming removed 6 bases from V and 4 bases from J, with 16 bases in between. A word on this clone: Its antigen is currently unknown.

Primers: 60 Vbeta forward and 13 Jbeta reverse. In the source study's methods: The authors later counted 65 million to 90 million unique TCR beta chains, 9 million to 12 million of them shared. The repertoire was sequenced with immunoSEQ multiplex PCR; TCRdb's copy has only in-frame clones and lacks some. Clonal size and the V and J genes are those of that table, whereas D and trimming came from the DNA. The table includes roughly 140,000 clones, around 75% detected once. Sequencing was carried out using PBMCs. V is TRBV6-6 and J is TRBJ1-3; a weak D match, TRBD1 (5 bases). The sequence came from a man aged 60 to 75 in good health and CMV-seronegative. CDR3 sequence: CASSLPWGVGNTIYF. CDR3 in DNA: TGTGCCAGCAGCCTCCCGTGGGGGGTAGGAAACACCATATATTTT.